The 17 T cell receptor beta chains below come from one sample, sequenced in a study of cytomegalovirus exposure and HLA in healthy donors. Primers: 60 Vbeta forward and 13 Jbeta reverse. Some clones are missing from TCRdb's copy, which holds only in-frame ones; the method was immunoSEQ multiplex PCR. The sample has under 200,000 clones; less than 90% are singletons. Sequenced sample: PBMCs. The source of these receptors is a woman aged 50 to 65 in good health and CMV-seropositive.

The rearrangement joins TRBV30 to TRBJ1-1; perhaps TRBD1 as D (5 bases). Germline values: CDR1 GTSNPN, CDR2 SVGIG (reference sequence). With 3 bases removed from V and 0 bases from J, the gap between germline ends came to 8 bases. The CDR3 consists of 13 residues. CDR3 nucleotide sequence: TGTGCCTGGAGGACAGATATGAACACTGAAGCTTTCTTT. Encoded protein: CAWRTDMNTEAFF. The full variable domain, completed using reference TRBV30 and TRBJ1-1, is SQTIHQWPATLVQPVGSPLSLECTVEGTSNPNLYWYRQAAGRGLQLLFYSVGIGQISSEVPQNLSASRPQDRQFILSSKKLLLSDSGFYLCAWRTDMNTEAFFGQGTRLTVV.

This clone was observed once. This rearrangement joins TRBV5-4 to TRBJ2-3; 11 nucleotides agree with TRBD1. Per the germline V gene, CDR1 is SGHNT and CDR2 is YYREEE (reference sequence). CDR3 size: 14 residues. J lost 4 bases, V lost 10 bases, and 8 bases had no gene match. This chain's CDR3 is CACWTGGLADTQYF. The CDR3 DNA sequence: TGTGCCTGTTGGACAGGGGGCCTCGCAGATACGCAGTATTTT.

For the CDR3, the DNA is TGCAGCGTTGAAGATGGGGGGGCTTTCTTT. It codes for CSVEDGGAFF. The chain uses TRBV29-1 and TRBJ1-1, with a possible D match to TRBD1 (5 bases). The CDR3 runs to 10 residues. Trimming cost V 0 bases and J 11 bases, with 7 bases left between them. CDR1 and CDR2 from the germline V gene are SQVTM and ANQGSEA. Looking up the rest from reference TRBV29-1 and TRBJ1-1 gives the full variable domain: SAVISQKPSRDICQRGTSLTIQCQVDSQVTMMFWYRQQPGQSLTLIATANQGSEATYESGFVIDKFPISRPNLTFSTLTVSNMSPEDSSIYLCSVEDGGAFFGQGTRLTVV.

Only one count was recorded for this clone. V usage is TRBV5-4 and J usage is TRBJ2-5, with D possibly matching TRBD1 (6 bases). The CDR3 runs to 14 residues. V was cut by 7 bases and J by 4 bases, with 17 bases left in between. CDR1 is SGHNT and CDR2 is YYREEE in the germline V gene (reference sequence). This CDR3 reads CASPPGQGRETQYF. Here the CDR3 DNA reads TGTGCCAGCCCTCCGGGGCAGGGGCGAGAGACCCAGTACTTC.

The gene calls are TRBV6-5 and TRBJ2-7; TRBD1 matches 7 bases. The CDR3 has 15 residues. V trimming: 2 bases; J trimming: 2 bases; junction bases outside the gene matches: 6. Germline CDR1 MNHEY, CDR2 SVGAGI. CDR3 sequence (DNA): TGTGCCAGCAGTTACGCCGGGACAGCGGCCTACGAGCAGTACTTC. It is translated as CASSYAGTAAYEQYF.

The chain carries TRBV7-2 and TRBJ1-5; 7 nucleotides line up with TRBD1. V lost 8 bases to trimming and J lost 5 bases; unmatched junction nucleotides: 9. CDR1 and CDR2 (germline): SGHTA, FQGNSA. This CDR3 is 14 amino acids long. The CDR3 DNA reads TGTGCCAGCGGTACAGGGGACGGTTATCAGCCCCAGCATTTT. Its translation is CASGTGDGYQPQHF.

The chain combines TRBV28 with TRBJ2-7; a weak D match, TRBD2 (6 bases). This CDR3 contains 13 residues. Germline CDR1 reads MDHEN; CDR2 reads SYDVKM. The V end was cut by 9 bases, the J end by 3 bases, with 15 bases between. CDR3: CASSTGTGYEQYF. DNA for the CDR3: TGTGCCAGTTCGACCGGGACTGGCTACGAGCAGTACTTC.

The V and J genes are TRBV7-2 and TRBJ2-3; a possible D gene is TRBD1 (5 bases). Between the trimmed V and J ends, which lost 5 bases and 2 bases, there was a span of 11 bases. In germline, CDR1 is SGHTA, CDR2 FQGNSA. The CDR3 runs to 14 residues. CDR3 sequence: CASSRMGHTDTQYF. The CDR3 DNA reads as TGTGCCAGCAGCCGGATGGGGCACACAGATACGCAGTATTTT.

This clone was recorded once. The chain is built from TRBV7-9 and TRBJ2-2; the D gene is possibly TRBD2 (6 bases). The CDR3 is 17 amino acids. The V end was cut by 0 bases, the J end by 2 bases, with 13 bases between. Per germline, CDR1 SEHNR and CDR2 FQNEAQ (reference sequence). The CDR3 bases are TGTGCCAGCAGCTTAGCGGAGGGACGGATTAACACCGGGGAGCTGTTTTTT. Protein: CASSLAEGRINTGELFF.

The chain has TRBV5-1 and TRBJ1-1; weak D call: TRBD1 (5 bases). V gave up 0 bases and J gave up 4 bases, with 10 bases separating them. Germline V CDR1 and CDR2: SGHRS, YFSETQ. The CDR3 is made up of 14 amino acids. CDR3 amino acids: CASSLAGGGTEAFF. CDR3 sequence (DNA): TGCGCCAGCAGCTTGGCCGGGGGAGGCACTGAAGCTTTCTTT.

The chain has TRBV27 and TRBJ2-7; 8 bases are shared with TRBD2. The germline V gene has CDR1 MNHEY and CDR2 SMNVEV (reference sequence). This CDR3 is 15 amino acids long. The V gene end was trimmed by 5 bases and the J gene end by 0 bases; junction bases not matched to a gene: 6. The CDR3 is CASSLAGRVSYEQYF. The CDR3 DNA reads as TGTGCCAGCAGTCTAGCGGGCCGAGTCTCCTACGAGCAGTACTTC.

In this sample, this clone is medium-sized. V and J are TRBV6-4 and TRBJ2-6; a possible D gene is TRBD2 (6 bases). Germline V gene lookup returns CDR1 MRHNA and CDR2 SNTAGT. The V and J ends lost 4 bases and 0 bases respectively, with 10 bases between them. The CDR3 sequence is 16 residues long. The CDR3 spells CASSGDGGSGANVLTF. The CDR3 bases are TGTGCCAGCAGTGGGGACGGGGGCTCTGGGGCCAACGTCCTGACTTTC.

The CDR3: CSVGSGGEQYF. In nucleotides, the CDR3 is TGCAGCGTCGGGAGCGGGGGCGAGCAGTACTTC. The rearrangement uses TRBV29-1 and TRBJ2-7, with 8 bases that match TRBD2. This CDR3 is built from 11 residues. With 6 bases clipped from V and 6 bases from J, the junction kept 4 bases outside the gene matches. Germline V gene data show CDR1 as SQVTM and CDR2 as ANQGSEA.

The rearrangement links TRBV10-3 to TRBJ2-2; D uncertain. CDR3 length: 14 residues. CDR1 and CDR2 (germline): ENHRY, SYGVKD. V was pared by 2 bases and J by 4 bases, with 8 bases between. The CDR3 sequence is CAISEGSITGELFF. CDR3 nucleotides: TGTGCCATCAGTGAGGGCAGTATCACCGGGGAGCTGTTTTTT.

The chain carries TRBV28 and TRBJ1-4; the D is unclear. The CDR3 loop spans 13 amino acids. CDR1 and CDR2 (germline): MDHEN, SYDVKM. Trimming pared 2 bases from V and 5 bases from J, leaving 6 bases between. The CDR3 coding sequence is TGTGCCAGCAGTTTAAACGGGAATGAAAAACTGTTTTTT. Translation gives CASSLNGNEKLFF.

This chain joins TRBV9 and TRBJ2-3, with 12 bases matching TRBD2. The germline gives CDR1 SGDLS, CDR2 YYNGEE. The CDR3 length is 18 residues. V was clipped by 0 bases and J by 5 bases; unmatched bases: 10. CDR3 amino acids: CASSVGGLAGGPLDTQYF. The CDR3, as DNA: TGTGCCAGCAGCGTAGGTGGCCTAGCGGGGGGGCCGCTAGATACGCAGTATTTT.

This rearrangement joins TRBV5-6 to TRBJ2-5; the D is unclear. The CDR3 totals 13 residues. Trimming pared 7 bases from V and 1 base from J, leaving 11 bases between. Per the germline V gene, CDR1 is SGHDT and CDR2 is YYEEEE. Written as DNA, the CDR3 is TGTGCCAGCTCCCGACGGAGCCAAGAGACCCAGTACTTC. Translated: CASSRRSQETQYF.